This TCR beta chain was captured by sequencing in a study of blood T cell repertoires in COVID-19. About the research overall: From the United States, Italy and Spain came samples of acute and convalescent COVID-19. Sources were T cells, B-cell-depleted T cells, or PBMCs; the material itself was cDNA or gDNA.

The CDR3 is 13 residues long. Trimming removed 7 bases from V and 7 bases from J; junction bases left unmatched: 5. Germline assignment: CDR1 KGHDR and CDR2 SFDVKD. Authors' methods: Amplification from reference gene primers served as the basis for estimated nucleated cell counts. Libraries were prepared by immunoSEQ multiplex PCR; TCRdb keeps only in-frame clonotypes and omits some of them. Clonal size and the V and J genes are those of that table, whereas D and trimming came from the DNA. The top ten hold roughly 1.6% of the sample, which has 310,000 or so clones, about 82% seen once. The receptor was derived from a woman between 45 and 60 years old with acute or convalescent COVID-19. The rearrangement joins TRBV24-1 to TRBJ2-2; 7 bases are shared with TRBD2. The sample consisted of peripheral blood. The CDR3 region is CATRAGVGGELFF. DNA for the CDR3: TGTGCCACCAGGGCGGGAGTCGGCGGGGAGCTGTTTTTT.